This T cell receptor beta chain was profiled in a study of beta chain features in type 1 diabetes. The V gene's germline CDR1 is SGHVS and CDR2 FQNEAQ. The length of the CDR3 is 18 residues. With V trimmed by 1 base and J by 1 base, 11 bases remained unmatched. Overall study findings and caveats: More deletions and fewer insertions at VDJ junctions were seen in type 1 diabetes patients. Naive, central memory and Treg TCRB repertoires seemed to resemble each other more closely in patients than they did in healthy donors. PCR might show a preference for shorter templates, equally across patients and controls.

What was sequenced were expressed TCRB transcripts, since all of the isolated RNA had been reverse transcribed. Here immunoSEQ multiplex PCR was the method, and the copy in TCRdb shows in-frame clones only, minus some. The table records roughly 290,000 clones, about 8.5% of them present only once. A word on this clone: The target antigen is unknown.

Using CD45RO/CCR7/CD25/CD127/CD95/CD27, CD4+ naive, central memory, regulatory and stem cell-like memory cells were sorted. This clonotype originated in a young woman in good health. The chain recombines TRBV7-8 with TRBJ2-3; 7 positions match TRBD1. What was sequenced was central memory CD4+ T cells from blood. CDR3 region: CASSLEGAGVWGTDTQYF. For the CDR3, the DNA is TGTGCCAGCAGCTTAGAGGGGGCCGGGGTTTGGGGCACAGATACGCAGTATTTT.